The 25 T cell receptor beta chains below were found in one sample sequenced in a study of blood T cells in healthy people across ages. The second PCR ran roughly 7 to 12 cycles with a sample-barcoded 5' primer and J-beta primers. One entry per CDR3 protein, called by TCRdb with MiXCR from the 5' RACE reads. The sample has roughly 1.7 million distinct CDR3 sequences, about 32% seen once. Sequencing used blood. Every receptor here comes from a woman in her thirties in good health.

At least ten counts were recorded for this clonotype. V gene TRBV15 combines with J gene TRBJ2-7, with D unclear. The V and J ends lost 5 bases and 7 bases respectively, with 6 bases between them. Germline CDR1 reads LNHNV; CDR2 reads YYDKDF (reference sequence). CDR3 length: 10 amino acids. For the CDR3, the DNA is TGTGCCACCAGCTTCGGTGAGCAGTACTTC. This encodes CATSFGEQYF.

This clonotype occurred a few times. This chain uses TRBV24-1 with TRBJ1-5; no firm D call. CDR1 and CDR2 from the germline V gene are KGHDR and SFDVKD. This CDR3 has 13 residues. The V gene lost 5 bases and the J gene lost 3 bases, with 7 bases spanning the gap. CDR3 nucleotides: TGTGCCACCAGTGCGGGGTTCAATCAGCCCCAGCATTTT. Amino acid sequence: CATSAGFNQPQHF.

This clonotype appeared a few times. Its ends do not fully match the called genes, so a read error is possible. V and J are TRBV4-1 and TRBJ2-1, with 11 bases matching TRBD2. The CDR3 extends over 17 amino acids. The germline V gene encodes CDR1 MGHRA and CDR2 YSYEKL. The CDR3 loop is CASSPSTSGATYSEQFF. CDR3 sequence (DNA): TGCGCCAGCAGCCCCTCGACTAGCGGGGCGACCTACAGTGAGCAGTTCTTC.

This clonotype was seen at least ten times. The chain carries TRBV15 and TRBJ1-2; D is unclear. V was pared by 3 bases and J by 4 bases, with 6 bases between. This CDR3 has 12 residues. Germline lookup yields CDR1 LNHNV and CDR2 YYDKDF (reference sequence). In DNA, the CDR3 is TGTGCCACCAGCAGGGACTTCTATGGCTACACCTTC. This translates into CATSRDFYGYTF.

A few counts support this clonotype. V usage is TRBV4-1 and J usage is TRBJ1-2; weak D call: TRBD1 (5 bases). CDR3 length equals 14 residues. Between the trimmed V and J ends, which lost 6 bases and 7 bases, there was a span of 18 bases. CDR1 is MGHRA and CDR2 is YSYEKL in the germline V gene. CDR3 sequence reads: CASRQMGGEGGYTF. CDR3 nucleotides: TGCGCCAGCAGACAGATGGGGGGTGAAGGTGGCTACACCTTC.

This clonotype has only a few counts. The rearrangement joins TRBV30 to TRBJ2-5, with D perhaps TRBD1 or TRBD2 (6 bases each). Trimming removed 3 bases from V and 2 bases from J, with 13 bases in between. The CDR3 consists of 14 residues. The germline CDR1 and CDR2 sequences are GTSNPN and SVGIG (reference sequence). CDR3 nucleotide sequence: TGTGCCTGGAGGGGGGGACATAAACAAGAGACCCAGTACTTC. Protein product: CAWRGGHKQETQYF. Based on the CDR3 plus reference TRBV30 and TRBJ2-5, the full variable domain is SQTIHQWPATLVQPVGSPLSLECTVEGTSNPNLYWYRQAAGRGLQLLFYSVGIGQISSEVPQNLSASRPQDRQFILSSKKLLLSDSGFYLCAWRGGHKQETQYFGPGTRLLVL.

This clonotype turned up a few times. V and J are TRBV27 and TRBJ2-3; D is perhaps TRBD2 (6 bases). V was cut by 5 bases and J by 0 bases, with 15 bases left in between. From germline, CDR1 is MNHEY and CDR2 SMNVEV (reference sequence). The CDR3 loop spans 16 amino acids. The CDR3 reads CASSAPGLSSTDTQYF. Written as DNA, the CDR3 is TGTGCCAGCAGTGCTCCGGGACTGTCTAGCACAGATACGCAGTATTTT.

This clonotype was counted between two and nine times. The chain has TRBV6-1 and TRBJ2-7; tentative D call: TRBD1 (5 bases). This CDR3 has 14 residues. Per the germline V gene, CDR1 is MNHNS and CDR2 is SASEGT. V was shortened by 6 bases and J by 0 bases, with 12 bases between the two germline ends. The CDR3 DNA follows: TGTGCCAGCAGAAACCAGGACAACTCCTACGAGCAGTACTTC. Translation gives CASRNQDNSYEQYF.

The V gene is TRBV6-1, the J gene TRBJ1-1; TRBD1 matches 8 bases. The CDR3 length is 15 residues. Per the germline V gene, CDR1 is MNHNS and CDR2 is SASEGT. After removal of 4 bases from V and 2 bases from J, the junction contained 6 bases not matched to a gene. DNA of the CDR3: TGTGCCAGCAGTGCCCCAGGGGGCACTAACACTGAAGCTTTCTTT. It codes for CASSAPGGTNTEAFF.

The V and J genes are TRBV7-2 and TRBJ2-4, with a weak D call TRBD1 (5 bases). V gave up 5 bases and J gave up 1 base, with 18 bases separating them. The CDR3 extends over 17 amino acids. Germline lookup yields CDR1 SGHTA and CDR2 FQGNSA. The CDR3 loop reads CASSPLGPGSAKNIQYF. CDR3 nucleotides: TGTGCCAGCAGCCCCCTGGGGCCTGGGTCGGCCAAAAACATTCAGTACTTC.

The chain is built from TRBV2 and TRBJ2-2; TRBD1 might be the D (5 bases). Trimming took off 4 bases at V and 5 bases at J, with 17 bases between the two ends. Germline-derived CDR1 and CDR2 are SNHLY and FYNNEI. There are 16 residues in the CDR3. For the CDR3, the DNA is TGTGCCAGCAGTGTTAGGGGTCATCGGAGTACCGGGGAGCTGTTTTTT. Its protein is CASSVRGHRSTGELFF.

This clonotype showed up just once. The genes are TRBV9 and TRBJ2-5; TRBD1 matches 8 bases. V gave up 0 bases and J gave up 5 bases; unmatched junction bases: 9. Per germline, CDR1 SGDLS and CDR2 YYNGEE. The CDR3 spans 16 residues. CDR3 DNA: TGTGCCAGCAGCGTAGGACTCAGGGGGCCCCTCGAGACCCAGTACTTC. Protein sequence: CASSVGLRGPLETQYF.

The chain has TRBV20-1 and TRBJ2-1, with 16 bases fitting TRBD2. The CDR3 length is 15 residues. V shed 8 bases, J shed 8 bases, and the junction held 9 bases outside the gene matches. Germline assignment: CDR1 DFQATT and CDR2 SNEGSKA (reference sequence). The CDR3 here is CSTTGTSGGAHEQFF. For the CDR3, the DNA is TGCAGTACTACCGGGACTAGCGGGGGGGCCCATGAGCAGTTCTTC.

This chain links TRBV18 with TRBJ1-1; the D gene is possibly TRBD1 (6 bases). Germline CDR1 reads KGHSH; CDR2 reads LQKENI. V lost 7 bases to trimming and J lost 2 bases, with 14 bases between them. CDR3 length: 14 residues. The CDR3 reads CASLGGRRNTEAFF. The CDR3 region has the DNA TGTGCCAGCTTAGGGGGTCGTAGAAACACTGAAGCTTTCTTT.

The chain is built from TRBV9 and TRBJ2-3; 9 positions match TRBD1. CDR1 and CDR2 (germline): SGDLS, YYNGEE. The ends lost 2 bases at V and 4 bases at J; junction bases unmatched: 11. This CDR3 has 17 amino acids. CDR3 DNA sequence: TGTGCCAGCAGCGTGGGGTTACAGGGGGCGATTTCAGATACGCAGTATTTT. Amino acids: CASSVGLQGAISDTQYF.

In its sample, this clonotype was seen a few times. V and J are TRBV3-1 and TRBJ1-2, with TRBD1 identical over 7 bases. Germline assignment: CDR1 LGHDT and CDR2 YNNKEL (reference sequence). The V segment lost 3 bases and the J segment 7 bases; nucleotides outside the gene matches: 5. The CDR3 consists of 13 residues. The DNA of the CDR3 is TGTGCCAGCAGCCAGACAGGGAATGGTGGCTACACCTTC. Protein sequence: CASSQTGNGGYTF.

The chain uses TRBV5-5 and TRBJ1-5; 9 bases match TRBD1. CDR1 and CDR2 (germline): SGHKS, YYEKEE (reference sequence). The CDR3 extends over 14 amino acids. Germline trimming cut 4 bases from V and 4 bases from J; bases unmatched to any gene: 3. CDR3 coding DNA: TGTGCCAGCAGCGGGGACAGGGAGAATCAGCCCCAGCATTTT. This codes for CASSGDRENQPQHF.

The rearrangement joins TRBV9 to TRBJ2-1, with TRBD2 matching 8 bases. The V gene end was trimmed by 4 bases and the J gene end by 3 bases; junction bases not matched to a gene: 12. CDR1 and CDR2 (germline): SGDLS, YYNGEE. The CDR3 runs 17 residues. This CDR3 reads CASSSSGQRENYNEQFF. The CDR3 DNA follows: TGTGCCAGCAGCTCGAGTGGCCAGCGGGAGAACTACAATGAGCAGTTCTTC.

The genes are TRBV20-1 and TRBJ2-7; tentatively, D is TRBD2 (6 bases). V was shortened by 0 bases and J by 4 bases, with 13 bases between the two germline ends. The CDR3 covers 14 residues. CDR1 and CDR2 (germline): DFQATT, SNEGSKA (reference sequence). The CDR3 protein is CSARDHNLAYEQYF. The CDR3 DNA reads as TGCAGTGCTAGAGATCACAACCTAGCGTACGAGCAGTACTTC.

The sample holds one count of this clonotype. The CDR3 loop reads CASSEAHTGGFVYGYTF. As DNA, the CDR3 is TGTGCCAGCAGTGAAGCGCACACAGGGGGATTCGTCTATGGCTACACCTTC. The gene calls are TRBV6-1 and TRBJ1-2; TRBD1 aligns across 8 bases. This CDR3 has 17 residues. The ends lost 0 bases at V and 4 bases at J; junction bases unmatched: 10. Germline values: CDR1 MNHNS, CDR2 SASEGT.

The CDR3 spells CASSPPGVDGGNRNYGYTF. The CDR3 DNA reads as TGTGCCAGCTCACCACCCGGGGTGGACGGGGGAAACCGGAACTATGGCTACACCTTC. The rearrangement uses TRBV18 and TRBJ1-2, with D possibly being TRBD1 (5 bases). The CDR3 extends over 19 amino acids. Trimming pared 0 bases from V and 2 bases from J, leaving 22 bases between. The germline gives CDR1 KGHSH, CDR2 LQKENI.

This clonotype was found a few times. The chain employs TRBV15 and TRBJ1-2, with no clear D. The germline V gene encodes CDR1 LNHNV and CDR2 YYDKDF (reference sequence). V lost 0 bases and J 0 bases, leaving 8 bases between the germline ends. The CDR3 sequence is 15 residues long. DNA of the CDR3: TGTGCCACCAGCAGAGAAACCTTTCCTAACTATGGCTACACCTTC. Encoded protein: CATSRETFPNYGYTF. Combining the CDR3 with reference TRBV15 and TRBJ1-2 gives the whole variable domain DAMVIQNPRYQVTQFGKPVTLSCSQTLNHNVMYWYQQKSSQAPKLLFHYYDKDFNNEADTPDNFQSRRPNTSFCFLDIRSPGLGDTAMYLCATSRETFPNYGYTFGSGTRLTVV.

The chain recombines TRBV12-3 or TRBV12-4 with TRBJ2-3; D unresolved. V was clipped by 0 bases and J by 3 bases, with 13 bases between them. This CDR3 is 16 amino acids long. The CDR3 coding sequence is TGTGCCAGCAGTTTAGCGGGCGGTGTAAAAACAGATACGCAGTATTTT. This translates into CASSLAGGVKTDTQYF.

J is TRBJ2-5 and V is TRBV4-1; 11 bases align to TRBD2. The germline gives CDR1 MGHRA, CDR2 YSYEKL. This CDR3 is built from 15 residues. V shed 5 bases, J shed 5 bases, and the junction held 7 bases outside the gene matches. CDR3: CASSETPSGGETQYF. As DNA, the CDR3 is TGCGCCAGCAGCGAAACCCCTAGCGGGGGGGAGACCCAGTACTTC.

The rearrangement links TRBV10-3 to TRBJ1-5, with no clear D. The CDR3 spans 13 residues. The germline V and J ends were trimmed by 4 bases and 5 bases, with 9 bases remaining between them. The V gene's germline CDR1 is ENHRY and CDR2 SYGVKD. The CDR3 DNA follows: TGTGCCATCAGTGGGGAGCACGATCAGCCCCAGCATTTT. Translated: CAISGEHDQPQHF.